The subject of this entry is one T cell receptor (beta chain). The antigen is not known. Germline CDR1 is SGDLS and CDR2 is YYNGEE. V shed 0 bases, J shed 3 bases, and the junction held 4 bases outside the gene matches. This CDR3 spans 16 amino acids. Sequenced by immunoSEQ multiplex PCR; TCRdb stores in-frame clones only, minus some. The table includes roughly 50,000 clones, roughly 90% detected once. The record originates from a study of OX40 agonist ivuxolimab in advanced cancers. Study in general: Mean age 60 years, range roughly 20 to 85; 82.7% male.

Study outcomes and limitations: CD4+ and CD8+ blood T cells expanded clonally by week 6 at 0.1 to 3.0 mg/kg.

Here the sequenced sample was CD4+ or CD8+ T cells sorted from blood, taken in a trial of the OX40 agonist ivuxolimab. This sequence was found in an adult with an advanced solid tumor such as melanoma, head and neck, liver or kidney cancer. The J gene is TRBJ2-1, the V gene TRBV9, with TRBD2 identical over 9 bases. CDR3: CASSVGAGGRYNEQFF. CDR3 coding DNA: TGTGCCAGCAGCGTAGGAGCGGGGGGTCGCTACAATGAGCAGTTCTTC.